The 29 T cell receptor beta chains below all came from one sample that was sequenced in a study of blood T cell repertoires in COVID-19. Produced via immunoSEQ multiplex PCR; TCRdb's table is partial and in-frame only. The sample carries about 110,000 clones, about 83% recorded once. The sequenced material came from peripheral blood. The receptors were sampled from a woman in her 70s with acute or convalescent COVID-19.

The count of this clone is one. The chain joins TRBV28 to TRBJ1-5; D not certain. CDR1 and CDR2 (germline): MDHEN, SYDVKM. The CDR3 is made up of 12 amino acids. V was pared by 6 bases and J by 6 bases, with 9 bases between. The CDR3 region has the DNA TGTGCCAGCAGGGTAGCGAGTCAGCCCCAGCATTTT. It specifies CASRVASQPQHF.

DNA for the CDR3: TGTGCCACCTGTTCGCAGGTGATACTTGAAAAACTGTTTTTT. Translation: CATCSQVILEKLFF. The chain joins TRBV24-1 to TRBJ1-4; D unresolved. Germline V CDR1 and CDR2: KGHDR, SFDVKD. The CDR3 sequence is 14 residues long. V lost 9 bases to trimming and J lost 7 bases, with 17 bases between them.

CDR3 bases: TGTGCCACCTCTGGCGCTAGCGGGAGGTCCTACAATGAGCAGTTCTTC. Its protein product is CATSGASGRSYNEQFF. V gene TRBV27 combines with J gene TRBJ2-1; TRBD2 agrees at 11 bases. This CDR3 spans 16 amino acids. From germline, CDR1 is MNHEY and CDR2 SMNVEV (reference sequence). After removal of 10 bases from V and 1 base from J, the junction contained 9 bases not matched to a gene.

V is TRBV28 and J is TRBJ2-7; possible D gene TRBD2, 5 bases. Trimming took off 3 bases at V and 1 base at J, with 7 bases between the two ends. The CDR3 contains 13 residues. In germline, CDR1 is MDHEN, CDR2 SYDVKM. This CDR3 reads CASSFGESYEQYV. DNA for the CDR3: TGTGCCAGCAGTTTCGGGGAATCCTACGAGCAGTACGTC.

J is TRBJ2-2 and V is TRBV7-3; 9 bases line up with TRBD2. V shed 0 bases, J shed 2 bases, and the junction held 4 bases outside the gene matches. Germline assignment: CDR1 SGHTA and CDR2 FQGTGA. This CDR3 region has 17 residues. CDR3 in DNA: TGTGCCAGCAGCTTAACTAGCGGGGGATCAAACACCGGGGAGCTGTTTTTT. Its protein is CASSLTSGGSNTGELFF.

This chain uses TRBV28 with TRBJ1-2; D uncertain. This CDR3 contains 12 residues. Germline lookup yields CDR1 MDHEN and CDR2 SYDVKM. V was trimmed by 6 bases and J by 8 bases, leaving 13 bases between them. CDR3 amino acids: CASRILLGGYTF. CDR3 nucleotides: TGTGCCAGCAGGATCTTATTGGGCGGCTACACCTTC.

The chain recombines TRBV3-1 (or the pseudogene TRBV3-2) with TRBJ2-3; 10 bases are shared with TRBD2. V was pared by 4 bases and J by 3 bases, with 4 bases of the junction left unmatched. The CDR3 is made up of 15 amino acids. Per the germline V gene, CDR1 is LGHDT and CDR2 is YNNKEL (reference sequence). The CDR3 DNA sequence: TGTGCCAGCAGCCCAGCGGGGGGGCTTACAGATACGCAGTATTTT. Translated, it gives CASSPAGGLTDTQYF.

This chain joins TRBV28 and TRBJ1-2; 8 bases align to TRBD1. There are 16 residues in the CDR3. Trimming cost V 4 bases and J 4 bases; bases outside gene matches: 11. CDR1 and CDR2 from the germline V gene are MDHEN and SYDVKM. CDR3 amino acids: CASSSPKLDRVYGYTF. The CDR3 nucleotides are TGTGCCAGCAGTTCCCCCAAATTGGACAGGGTCTATGGCTACACCTTC.

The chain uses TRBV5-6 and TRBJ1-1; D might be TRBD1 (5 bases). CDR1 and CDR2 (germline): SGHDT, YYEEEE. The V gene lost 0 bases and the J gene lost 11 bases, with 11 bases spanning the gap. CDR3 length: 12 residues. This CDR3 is CASSLDRGWAFF. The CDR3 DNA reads TGTGCCAGCAGCTTGGATAGGGGCTGGGCTTTCTTT. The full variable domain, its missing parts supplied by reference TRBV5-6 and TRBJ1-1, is DAGVTQSPTHLIKTRGQQVTLRCSPKSGHDTVSWYQQALGQGPQFIFQYYEEEERQRGNFPDRFSGHQFPNYSSELNVNALLLGDSALYLCASSLDRGWAFFGQGTRLTVV.

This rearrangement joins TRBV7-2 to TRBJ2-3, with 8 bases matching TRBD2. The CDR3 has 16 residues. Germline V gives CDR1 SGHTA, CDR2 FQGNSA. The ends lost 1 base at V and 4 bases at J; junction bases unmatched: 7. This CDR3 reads CASSLGRGRSSDTQYF. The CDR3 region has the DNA TGTGCCAGCAGCTTAGGTCGCGGGAGGTCGTCAGATACGCAGTATTTT.

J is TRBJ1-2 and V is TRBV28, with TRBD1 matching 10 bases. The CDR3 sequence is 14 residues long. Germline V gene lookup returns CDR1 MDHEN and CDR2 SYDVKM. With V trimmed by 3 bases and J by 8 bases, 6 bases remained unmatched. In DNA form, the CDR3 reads TGTGCCAGCAGTTTGACAGGGGGCGCGAGGGGCTACACCTTC. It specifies CASSLTGGARGYTF.

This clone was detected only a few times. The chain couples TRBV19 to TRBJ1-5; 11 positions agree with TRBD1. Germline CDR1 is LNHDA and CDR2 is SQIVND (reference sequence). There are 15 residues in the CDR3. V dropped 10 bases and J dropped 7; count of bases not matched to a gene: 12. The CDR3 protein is CATTRTGGSRQPQHF. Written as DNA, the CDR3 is TGTGCCACCACAAGGACAGGGGGCTCGAGGCAGCCCCAGCATTTT.

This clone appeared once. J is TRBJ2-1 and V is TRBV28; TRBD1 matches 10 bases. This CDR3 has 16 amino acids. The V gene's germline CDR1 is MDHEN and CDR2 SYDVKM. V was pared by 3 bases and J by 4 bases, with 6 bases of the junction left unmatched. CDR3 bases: TGTGCCAGCAGTTTTGTCGGGACAGGGGAATACAATGAGCAGTTCTTC. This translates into CASSFVGTGEYNEQFF. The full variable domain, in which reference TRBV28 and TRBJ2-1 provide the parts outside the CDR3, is DVKVTQSSRYLVKRTGEKVFLECVQDMDHENMFWYRQDPGLGLRLIYFSYDVKMKEKGDIPEGYSVSREKKERFSLILESASTNQTSMYLCASSFVGTGEYNEQFFGPGTRLTVL.

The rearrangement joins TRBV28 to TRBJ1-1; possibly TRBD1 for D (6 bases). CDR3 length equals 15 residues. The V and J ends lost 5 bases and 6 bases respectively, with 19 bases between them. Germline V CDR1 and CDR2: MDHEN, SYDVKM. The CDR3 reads CASSPWDIIGAEAFF. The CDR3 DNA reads TGTGCCAGCAGTCCGTGGGACATAATCGGGGCTGAAGCTTTCTTT.

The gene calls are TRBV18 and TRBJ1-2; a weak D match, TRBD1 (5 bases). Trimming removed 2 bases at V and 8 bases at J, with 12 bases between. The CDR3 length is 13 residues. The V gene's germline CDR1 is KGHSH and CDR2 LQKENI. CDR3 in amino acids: CASSPNQGNGYTF. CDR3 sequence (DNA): TGTGCCAGCTCACCAAATCAGGGCAACGGCTACACCTTC.

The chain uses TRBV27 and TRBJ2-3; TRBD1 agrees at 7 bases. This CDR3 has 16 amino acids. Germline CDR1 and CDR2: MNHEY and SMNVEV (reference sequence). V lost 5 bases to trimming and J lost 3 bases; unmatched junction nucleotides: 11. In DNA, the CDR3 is TGTGCCAGCAGTCACACAGGGGTAACAGGTACAGATACGCAGTATTTT. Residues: CASSHTGVTGTDTQYF.

CDR3 region: CASSDSQVRYGYTF. The CDR3 DNA follows: TGTGCCAGCAGTGACTCACAGGTCCGCTATGGCTACACCTTC. The chain is built from TRBV6-4 and TRBJ1-2, with D possibly being TRBD1 (5 bases). CDR3 size: 14 residues. The germline V and J ends were trimmed by 0 bases and 4 bases, with 9 bases remaining between them. From germline, CDR1 is MRHNA and CDR2 SNTAGT.

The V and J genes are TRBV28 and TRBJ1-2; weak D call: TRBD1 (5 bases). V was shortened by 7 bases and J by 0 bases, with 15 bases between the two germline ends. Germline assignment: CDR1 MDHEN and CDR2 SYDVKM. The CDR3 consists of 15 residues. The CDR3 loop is CASTPGGIPNYGYTF. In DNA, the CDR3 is TGTGCCAGCACCCCTGGGGGGATCCCTAACTATGGCTACACCTTC.

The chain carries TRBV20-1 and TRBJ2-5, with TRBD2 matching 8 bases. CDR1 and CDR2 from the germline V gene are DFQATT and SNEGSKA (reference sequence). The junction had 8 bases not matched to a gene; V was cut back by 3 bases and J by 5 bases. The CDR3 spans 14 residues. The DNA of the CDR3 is TGCAGTGCTAGTGGGCCTAGCGGGCCGGAGACCCAGTACTTC. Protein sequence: CSASGPSGPETQYF.

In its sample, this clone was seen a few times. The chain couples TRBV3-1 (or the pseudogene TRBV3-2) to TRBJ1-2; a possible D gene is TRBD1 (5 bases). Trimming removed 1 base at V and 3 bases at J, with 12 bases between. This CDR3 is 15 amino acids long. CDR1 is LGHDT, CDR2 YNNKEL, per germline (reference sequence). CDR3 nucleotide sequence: TGTGCCAGCAGCCAAGGAACAGGCGTTTACTATGGCTACACCTTC. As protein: CASSQGTGVYYGYTF.

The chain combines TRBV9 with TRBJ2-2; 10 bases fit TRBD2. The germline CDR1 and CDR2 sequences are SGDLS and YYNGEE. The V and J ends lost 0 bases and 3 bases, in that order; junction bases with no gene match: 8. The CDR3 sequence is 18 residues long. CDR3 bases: TGTGCCAGCAGCGTAGAGGGAGCGGGGGGGCCCGACACCGGGGAGCTGTTTTTT. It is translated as CASSVEGAGGPDTGELFF.

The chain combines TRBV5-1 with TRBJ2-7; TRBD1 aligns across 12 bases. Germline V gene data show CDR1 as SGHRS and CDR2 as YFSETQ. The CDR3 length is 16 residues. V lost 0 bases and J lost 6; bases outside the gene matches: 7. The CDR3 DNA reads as TGCGCCAGCAGCTTGGCCCCGGGACAGGGGGCGTTCGAGCAGTACTTC. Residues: CASSLAPGQGAFEQYF.

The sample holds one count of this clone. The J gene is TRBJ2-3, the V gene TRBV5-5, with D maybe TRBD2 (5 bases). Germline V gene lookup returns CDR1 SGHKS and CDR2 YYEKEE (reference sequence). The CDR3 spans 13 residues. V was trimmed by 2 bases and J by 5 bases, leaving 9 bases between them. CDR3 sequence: CASSFDRGDTQYF. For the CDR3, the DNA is TGTGCCAGCAGCTTCGATCGGGGAGATACGCAGTATTTT.

The CDR3 here is CASSLGGADKPQHF. The CDR3 nucleotides are TGTGCCAGCAGCCTCGGGGGGGCAGATAAGCCCCAGCATTTT. The chain couples TRBV9 to TRBJ1-5, with D tentatively TRBD1 (6 bases). The V end lost 4 bases, the J end lost 8 bases, and 16 bases lay between the germline ends. The CDR3 totals 14 residues. Germline V CDR1 and CDR2: SGDLS, YYNGEE.

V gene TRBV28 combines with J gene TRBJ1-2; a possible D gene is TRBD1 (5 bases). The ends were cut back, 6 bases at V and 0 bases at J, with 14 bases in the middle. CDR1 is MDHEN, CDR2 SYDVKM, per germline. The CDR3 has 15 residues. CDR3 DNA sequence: TGTGCCAGCAGCGACAGATGGAGGGCTAACTATGGCTACACCTTC. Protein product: CASSDRWRANYGYTF.

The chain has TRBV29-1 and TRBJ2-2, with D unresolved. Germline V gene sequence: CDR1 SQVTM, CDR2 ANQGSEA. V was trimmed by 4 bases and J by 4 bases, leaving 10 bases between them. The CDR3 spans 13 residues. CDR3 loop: CSVGKLTTGELFF. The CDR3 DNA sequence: TGCAGCGTTGGAAAACTAACCACCGGGGAGCTGTTTTTT.

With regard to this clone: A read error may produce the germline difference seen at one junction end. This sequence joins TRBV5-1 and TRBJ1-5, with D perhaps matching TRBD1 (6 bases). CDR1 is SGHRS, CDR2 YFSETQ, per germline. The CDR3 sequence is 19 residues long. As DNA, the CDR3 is TGCGCCAGCAGTTTGGCCCACCCCCAGCAAGGGGGAAGCAATCAGCCCCAGCATTTT. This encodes CASSLAHPQQGGSNQPQHF.

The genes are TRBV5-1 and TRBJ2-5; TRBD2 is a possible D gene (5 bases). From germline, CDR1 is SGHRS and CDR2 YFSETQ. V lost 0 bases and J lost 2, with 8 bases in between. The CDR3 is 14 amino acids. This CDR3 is CASSLGSGQETQYF. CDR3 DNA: TGCGCCAGCAGCTTGGGGTCGGGGCAAGAGACCCAGTACTTC.

The CDR3 DNA reads as TGTGCCAGCAGCAATATCGGGGGGCCGACTCCCTGTGAAGCTTTCTTT. This codes for CASSNIGGPTPCEAFF. The J gene is TRBJ1-1, the V gene TRBV21-1. TRBV21-1 is annotated as a pseudogene. The CDR3 contains 16 residues.